This T cell receptor beta chain came from a study of graft-versus-host responses after intestinal transplantation. This CDR3 comprises 15 residues. Germline CDR1 reads SNHLY; CDR2 reads FYNNEI. Between the trimmed V and J ends, which lost 5 bases and 5 bases, there was a span of 15 bases. TCRdb keeps only in-frame clones here, not all; method: immunoSEQ multiplex PCR. In the table there are about 98,000 clones, about 82% of which are singletons. This clone came up once. This TCR derives from a human patient who received an intestinal transplant, so some T cells may come from the graft donor. Sequencing used PBMCs, obtained 255 days after intestinal transplant. The chain is built from TRBV2 and TRBJ2-2; D may be TRBD1 (5 bases). In nucleotides, the CDR3 is TGTGCCAGCAGTCCGCTCATGTCAGGGACCGGGGAGCTGTTTTTT. It specifies CASSPLMSGTGELFF. Combining the CDR3 with reference TRBV2 and TRBJ2-2 gives the whole variable domain EPEVTQTPSHQVTQMGQEVILRCVPISNHLYFYWYRQILGQKVEFLVSFYNNEISEKSEIFDDQFSVERPDGSNFTLKIRSTKLEDSAMYFCASSPLMSGTGELFFGEGSRLTVL.